Below, 19 T cell receptor beta chains from the same sample are listed, as sequenced in a study of T cell responses to AZD1222 COVID-19 vaccine. Generated by immunoSEQ multiplex PCR, the TCRdb table keeps only in-frame clones and is missing some. The sample carries roughly 130,000 clones, about nine tenths recorded once. Sequencing used peripheral blood, obtained on day 0 of AZD1222 vaccination. Source of these receptors: an adult in good health.

The rearrangement joins TRBV5-1 to TRBJ1-2; possible D gene TRBD1, 6 bases. Germline V gene sequence: CDR1 SGHRS, CDR2 YFSETQ. The V end was cut by 0 bases, the J end by 8 bases, with 11 bases between. There are 13 residues in the CDR3. The CDR3 sequence: CASSLEGGQGYTF. DNA for the CDR3: TGCGCCAGCAGCTTGGAAGGGGGGCAGGGCTACACCTTC. Supplemented by reference TRBV5-1 and TRBJ1-2, the full variable domain reads KAGVTQTPRYLIKTRGQQVTLSCSPISGHRSVSWYQQTPGQGLQFLFEYFSETQRNKGNFPGRFSGRQFSNSRSEMNVSTLELGDSALYLCASSLEGGQGYTFGSGTRLTVV.

The V and J genes are TRBV18 and TRBJ2-7; D uncertain. The CDR3 covers 14 residues. Germline loops: CDR1 KGHSH, CDR2 LQKENI. The V and J ends lost 2 bases and 2 bases respectively, with 10 bases between them. In DNA form, the CDR3 reads TGTGCCAGCTCACCAATAGACGCGACCTACGAGCAGTACTTC. It codes for CASSPIDATYEQYF.

This CDR3 reads CASSPQARSSYEQYF. The CDR3 region has the DNA TGTGCCAGCAGTCCCCAGGCTAGGAGCTCCTACGAGCAGTACTTC. J is TRBJ2-7 and V is TRBV6-5; D remains ambiguous. Trimming removed 5 bases at V and 0 bases at J, with 14 bases between. Per germline, CDR1 MNHEY and CDR2 SVGAGI. The CDR3 runs 15 residues.

The rearrangement uses TRBV5-1 and TRBJ2-2, with D possibly being TRBD1 (6 bases). The CDR3 has 17 residues. The V gene lost 4 bases and the J gene lost 5 bases, with 21 bases spanning the gap. Per the germline V gene, CDR1 is SGHRS and CDR2 is YFSETQ. CDR3 protein: CASSLWGLGARTGELFF. The CDR3 region has the DNA TGCGCCAGCAGCCTCTGGGGTCTGGGGGCGCGGACCGGGGAGCTGTTTTTT.

Points on this clone: A read error may produce the germline difference seen at one junction end. Other DNA sequences of this sample code for an identical CDR3. The gene calls are TRBV19 and TRBJ2-1; D call uncertain. From germline, CDR1 is LNHDA and CDR2 SQIVND (reference sequence). The CDR3 totals 16 residues. The CDR3 nucleotides are TGTGCTAGTAGTATCGGCCCCGCCGCAGGTTCCAATGAGCAGTTCTTC. Translation: CASSIGPAAGSNEQFF.

The chain recombines TRBV7-9 with TRBJ1-5; the D gene is possibly TRBD1 (6 bases). Germline V gene lookup returns CDR1 SEHNR and CDR2 FQNEAQ (reference sequence). V lost 1 base and J 4 bases, leaving 11 bases between the germline ends. There are 15 residues in the CDR3. The CDR3 sequence: CASSLEPGTNQPQHF. The CDR3 bases are TGTGCCAGCAGCTTAGAACCAGGGACAAATCAGCCCCAGCATTTT.

The CDR3, as DNA: TGTGCCAGCAGGGCGGGGGGAAATAGCAATCAGCCCCAGCATTTT. Amino acids: CASRAGGNSNQPQHF. The chain links TRBV6-5 to TRBJ1-5; tentative D call: TRBD1 (5 bases). Looked up from germline, CDR1 is MNHEY and CDR2 is SVGAGI. The CDR3 has 15 residues. V lost 6 bases and J 0 bases, leaving 12 bases between the germline ends.

The chain joins TRBV6-1 to TRBJ1-1; 11 bases align to TRBD1. Germline V lookup: CDR1 MNHNS, CDR2 SASEGT. V dropped 7 bases and J dropped 4; count of bases not matched to a gene: 5. The CDR3 is 14 amino acids. CDR3 coding DNA: TGTGCCAGCAACCCGGGACAGGGGGGCACTGAAGCTTTCTTT. It codes for CASNPGQGGTEAFF.

The chain joins TRBV30 to TRBJ1-6; TRBD1 aligns across 9 bases. This CDR3 region has 14 residues. J was trimmed by 9 bases and V by 6 bases; bases with no gene match: 9. Germline values: CDR1 GTSNPN, CDR2 SVGIG (reference sequence). CDR3 in amino acids: CACNLGTGSSPLHF. In DNA form, the CDR3 reads TGTGCCTGTAACCTCGGGACAGGGTCTTCACCCCTCCACTTT.

V is TRBV28 and J is TRBJ1-1, with D tentatively TRBD1 (6 bases). The CDR3 consists of 13 residues. Deletions cut 8 bases from V and 2 bases from J, with 12 bases between. Germline CDR1 and CDR2: MDHEN and SYDVKM. The CDR3, as DNA: TGTGCCAGCCTCGGACAGAGTAACACTGAAGCTTTCTTT. As protein: CASLGQSNTEAFF.

This rearrangement joins TRBV7-6 to TRBJ2-1, with 11 bases matching TRBD2. Germline loops: CDR1 SGHVS, CDR2 FNYEAQ. The CDR3 has 15 residues. V gave up 0 bases and J gave up 8 bases; unmatched junction bases: 3. In nucleotides, the CDR3 is TGTGCCAGCAGCTTAGCTAGCGGGGGGGTCTATGAGCAGTTCTTC. Translating gives CASSLASGGVYEQFF.

V and J are TRBV5-1 and TRBJ1-1, with TRBD1 as a possible D gene (5 bases). The V gene lost 8 bases and the J gene lost 1 base, with 15 bases spanning the gap. Germline V gives CDR1 SGHRS, CDR2 YFSETQ. The CDR3 contains 14 residues. In DNA, the CDR3 is TGCGCCAGTAGGCTTCCCGGGGGGAACACTGAAGCTTTCTTT. Protein: CASRLPGGNTEAFF.

The gene calls are TRBV28 and TRBJ2-3, with D possibly matching TRBD2 (6 bases). The V and J ends lost 7 bases and 12 bases respectively, with 17 bases between them. This CDR3 spans 12 amino acids. From germline, CDR1 is MDHEN and CDR2 SYDVKM. CDR3 bases: TGTGCCAGCACCCTAACCGGGACTCGACAGTATTTT. This gives the protein CASTLTGTRQYF.

This clone came up once. The chain is built from TRBV6-1 and TRBJ2-1; D gene ambiguous. This CDR3 contains 15 residues. Germline V CDR1 and CDR2: MNHNS, SASEGT. V gave up 2 bases and J gave up 13 bases, with 21 bases separating them. The DNA for the CDR3 is TGTGCCAGCAGTGAACTCTATACGGCCCGGGCCCTTCAGTTCTTC. It specifies CASSELYTARALQFF.

The rearrangement uses TRBV6-5 and TRBJ2-5; D may be TRBD1 (6 bases). The CDR3 runs 15 residues. V was trimmed by 7 bases and J by 6 bases, leaving 21 bases between them. The V gene's germline CDR1 is MNHEY and CDR2 SVGAGI. This CDR3 is CASTAEGQVLKTQYF. In DNA form, the CDR3 reads TGTGCCAGCACCGCTGAGGGACAAGTCCTAAAGACCCAGTACTTC.

The genes are TRBV4-3 and TRBJ1-2; 9 bases agree with TRBD1. Germline V lookup: CDR1 LGHNA, CDR2 YSLEER. The CDR3 spans 16 residues. V trimming: 3 bases; J trimming: 4 bases; junction bases outside the gene matches: 9. The CDR3 loop reads CASSQGFGTGTYGYTF. DNA for the CDR3: TGCGCCAGCAGCCAGGGATTCGGGACAGGGACCTATGGCTACACCTTC.

This chain links TRBV5-4 with TRBJ2-1; D is uncertain. Germline V CDR1 and CDR2: SGHNT, YYREEE (reference sequence). V dropped 4 bases and J dropped 2 bases, with 13 bases sitting between them. The CDR3 runs to 15 residues. The DNA for the CDR3 is TGTGCCAGCAGCAGGGCCGGGCCCACCTACAATGAGCAGTTCTTC. This gives the protein CASSRAGPTYNEQFF. The full variable domain, completed using reference TRBV5-4 and TRBJ2-1, is ETGVTQSPTHLIKTRGQQVTLRCSSQSGHNTVSWYQQALGQGPQFIFQYYREEENGRGNFPPRFSGLQFPNYSSELNVNALELDDSALYLCASSRAGPTYNEQFFGPGTRLTVL.

V and J are TRBV27 and TRBJ1-1; 8 bases are a match to TRBD1. Germline V gene lookup returns CDR1 MNHEY and CDR2 SMNVEV (reference sequence). Trimming cost V 8 bases and J 6 bases; bases outside gene matches: 8. This CDR3 has 13 amino acids. CDR3 loop: CASGQGASAEAFF. The CDR3 DNA follows: TGTGCCAGCGGGCAGGGGGCGTCCGCTGAAGCTTTCTTT.

The chain is built from TRBV5-1 and TRBJ2-3; D remains ambiguous. CDR3 length: 17 amino acids. The ends were cut back, 2 bases at V and 0 bases at J, with 16 bases in the middle. Per the germline V gene, CDR1 is SGHRS and CDR2 is YFSETQ. CDR3 coding DNA: TGCGCCAGCAGCTTTCCCCGTTATGTTCGGAGCACAGATACGCAGTATTTT. It specifies CASSFPRYVRSTDTQYF.